Listed below are T cell receptor beta chains from one sample, sequenced in a study of T cells after yellow fever vaccination. TCRdb ran MiXCR on the 5' RACE reads and lists one entry per CDR3 protein. The sample consists of some 99,000 distinct CDR3 sequences, around 5.8% of them appearing once. The specimen was CD8+ T cells sorted from PBMCs, collected 10 days after the yellow fever booster vaccination. The receptors stem from a man aged 18 to 29 who received the YFV17D yellow fever vaccine. CDR3s include the opening cysteine and the closing phenylalanine or tryptophan. The D gene is left open where the match is weak. A clone size is listed for some rows: how often the clone was seen (once, few, many), or a class if it is expanded.

d_gene,abundance,v_gene,j_gene,CDR3aa,CDR3nt
.,few,TRBV19,TRBJ1-2,CASSIGAQGGNYGYTF,TGTGCCAGTAGTATAGGGGCACAGGGAGGCAACTATGGCTACACCTTC
TRBD1,.,TRBV9,TRBJ2-7,CASSKDRVDEQYF,TGTGCCAGCAGCAAGGACAGGGTCGACGAGCAGTACTTC
.,few,TRBV5-1,TRBJ2-7,CASSFASEQYF,TGCGCCAGCAGCTTCGCGTCCGAGCAGTACTTC
TRBD2,.,TRBV4-3,TRBJ2-3,CASSQGVSGGAGTDTQYF,TGCGCCAGCAGCCAAGGGGTTAGCGGGGGGGCAGGCACAGATACGCAGTATTTT
.,.,TRBV5-1,TRBJ2-1,CASSFPRGDYNEQFF,TGCGCCAGCAGCTTCCCCCGGGGAGACTACAATGAGCAGTTCTTC
.,.,TRBV12-3/TRBV12-4,TRBJ2-7,CASTSGTGFYEQYF,TGTGCCAGCACCTCCGGGACTGGATTCTACGAGCAGTACTTC
TRBD2,.,TRBV9,TRBJ2-1,CASSTRLAGGPSSYNEQFF,TGTGCCAGCAGCACCCGACTAGCGGGGGGCCCTAGCTCCTACAATGAGCAGTTCTTC
.,few,TRBV4-1,TRBJ2-1,CASSHERDNEQFF,TGCGCCAGCAGCCATGAGCGGGACAATGAGCAGTTCTTC
.,few,TRBV11-2,TRBJ1-5,CASSLAGDQPQHF,TGTGCCAGCAGCTTAGCCGGAGATCAGCCCCAGCATTTT
.,many,TRBV15,TRBJ2-7,CATSLSVSYEQYF,TGTGCCACCAGCTTGTCAGTCTCCTACGAGCAGTACTTC
TRBD1,many,TRBV29-1,TRBJ2-3,CSVELEDRGDTQYF,TGCAGCGTTGAATTAGAGGACAGGGGGGATACGCAGTATTTT
.,.,TRBV12-5,TRBJ2-1,CASGFLGLGYNEQFF,TGTGCTAGTGGTTTCTTGGGGTTGGGATACAATGAGCAGTTCTTC
TRBD2,many,TRBV20-1,TRBJ2-5,CSATAGGGPPETQYF,TGCAGTGCTACCGCCGGGGGGGGGCCTCCAGAGACCCAGTACTTC
.,few,TRBV3-1,TRBJ2-7,CASSQGFIGDSYEQYF,TGTGCCAGCAGCCAAGGTTTTATCGGTGATTCCTACGAGCAGTACTTC
.,.,TRBV29-1,TRBJ1-2,CSVPRANYGYTF,TGCAGCGTTCCCAGGGCCAACTATGGCTACACCTTC
.,few,TRBV7-9,TRBJ2-1,CASSLRVADIRSSYNEQFF,TGTGCCAGCAGCTTAAGGGTAGCGGATATAAGGAGCTCCTACAATGAGCAGTTCTTC
.,few,TRBV5-5,TRBJ1-2,CASSLPSLSGNYGYTF,TGTGCCAGCAGCTTGCCCTCCCTGTCCGGGAACTATGGCTACACCTTC
.,many,TRBV6-5,TRBJ1-5,CASSWGASQPQHF,TGTGCCAGCAGTTGGGGCGCCTCTCAGCCCCAGCATTTT
.,few,TRBV18,TRBJ1-6,CASSPEGGSSPLHF,TGTGCCAGCTCACCAGAGGGGGGAAGCTCACCCCTCCACTTT
.,.,TRBV7-2,TRBJ1-2,CASSIGRGYTF,TGTGCCAGCAGCATAGGACGAGGCTACACCTTC
TRBD1,.,TRBV4-1,TRBJ1-2,CASSQTTGVRDGYTF,TGCGCCAGCAGCCAAACTACAGGGGTCCGTGATGGCTACACCTTC
.,few,TRBV12-3/TRBV12-4,TRBJ1-5,CASSPRTANQPQHF,TGTGCCAGCAGCCCCCGGACAGCTAATCAGCCCCAGCATTTT
TRBD2,.,TRBV5-1,TRBJ2-1,CASSRSGGHEQFF,TGCGCCAGCAGCAGAAGCGGGGGGCATGAGCAGTTCTTC
.,.,TRBV20-1,TRBJ1-5,CSAREGGQPQHF,TGCAGTGCTAGAGAAGGGGGACAGCCCCAGCATTTT
.,.,TRBV5-4,TRBJ2-2,CASSFWDTQVTGELFF,TGTGCCAGCAGCTTCTGGGACACCCAGGTCACCGGGGAGCTGTTTTTT
.,few,TRBV3-1,TRBJ1-3,CASSQEGNDRPDTIYF,TGTGCCAGCAGCCAAGAGGGAAACGACAGACCGGACACCATATATTTT
.,.,TRBV5-1,TRBJ2-5,CASSLETQYF,TGCGCCAGCAGCTTGGAGACCCAGTACTTC
TRBD2,few,TRBV3-1,TRBJ2-4,CASSPGTSGGLYKNIQYF,TGTGCCAGCAGCCCCGGGACTAGCGGGGGCCTTTACAAAAACATTCAGTACTTC
TRBD2,many,TRBV7-8,TRBJ2-1,CASSSPVAGGPRGNEQFF,TGTGCCAGCAGCTCGCCCGTAGCGGGGGGGCCTCGGGGCAATGAGCAGTTCTTC
TRBD1,many,TRBV12-3/TRBV12-4,TRBJ2-4,CASSLPTGADIAKNIQYF,TGTGCCAGCAGTTTACCGACAGGGGCGGATATAGCCAAAAACATTCAGTACTTC
.,few,TRBV7-6,TRBJ2-1,CASSPNPGGTNNEQFF,TGTGCCAGCAGCCCCAACCCCGGGGGAACAAACAATGAGCAGTTCTTC
.,few,TRBV4-1,TRBJ1-4,CASSQEPHPNEKLFF,TGCGCCAGCAGCCAAGAACCCCACCCCAATGAAAAACTGTTTTTT
.,.,TRBV5-1,TRBJ1-5,CASRSGSGSNQPQHF,TGCGCCAGCAGAAGTGGCAGTGGAAGCAATCAGCCCCAGCATTTT
.,few,TRBV7-2,TRBJ2-1,CASTPLTGSLGFF,TGTGCCAGCACCCCCCTAACGGGGTCCCTCGGGTTCTTC
.,.,TRBV29-1,TRBJ1-1,CSAADLQGNEAFF,TGCAGCGCTGCCGACCTTCAAGGGAATGAAGCTTTCTTT
.,.,TRBV3-1,TRBJ2-3,CASSTSGISTDTQYF,TGTGCCAGCAGCACATCTGGGATATCCACAGATACGCAGTATTTT
TRBD1,few,TRBV7-2,TRBJ2-2,CASSLLQGGRELFF,TGTGCCAGCAGCTTATTACAGGGGGGCAGGGAGCTGTTTTTT
.,many,TRBV15,TRBJ2-3,CATSRVWDTDSTDTQYF,TGTGCCACCAGCAGGGTTTGGGACACCGATAGCACAGATACGCAGTATTTT
TRBD1,few,TRBV29-1,TRBJ1-2,CSVNLRSGGNGYTF,TGCAGCGTCAACCTCAGATCAGGGGGCAATGGCTACACCTTC
.,few,TRBV4-1,TRBJ2-2,CASSSRLGAGELFF,TGCGCCAGCAGCTCCCGGCTGGGGGCCGGGGAGCTGTTTTTT
.,few,TRBV4-1,TRBJ2-3,CASSHRYADTQYF,TGCGCCAGCAGCCACCGGTATGCAGATACGCAGTATTTT
TRBD1,.,TRBV4-1,TRBJ1-6,CASSRTGGRDSPLHF,TGCGCCAGCAGCCGGACAGGGGGCCGGGATTCACCCCTCCACTTT
.,.,TRBV12-3/TRBV12-4,TRBJ2-2,CASSYRGVQNTGELFF,TGTGCCAGCAGTTACCGGGGTGTCCAGAACACCGGGGAGCTGTTTTTT
.,many,TRBV7-7,TRBJ2-7,CASKIDLGSYEQYF,TGTGCCAGCAAAATCGACTTGGGGTCCTACGAGCAGTACTTC